Each of the 15 T cell receptor beta chains below was sequenced from the same sample in a study of T cell responses to AZD1222 COVID-19 vaccine. Clones were sequenced by immunoSEQ multiplex PCR, and TCRdb holds only the in-frame ones, with some missing. The sample lists some 120,000 clones, about nine tenths occurring once. The material was peripheral blood, obtained on day 0 of AZD1222 vaccination. These receptors originate from an adult in good health.

The V call is TRBV18, the J call TRBJ2-6; no clear D. Germline V gene lookup returns CDR1 KGHSH and CDR2 LQKENI. V was cut by 6 bases and J by 1 base, with 10 bases left in between. The CDR3 has 15 amino acids. For the CDR3, the DNA is TGTGCCAGCTCCGTGCTGGAGTCTGGGGCCAACGTCCTGACTTTC. Protein: CASSVLESGANVLTF. Full variable domain (rest looked up from reference TRBV18 and TRBJ2-6): NAGVMQNPRHLVRRRGQEARLRCSPMKGHSHVYWYRQLPEEGLKFMVYLQKENIIDESGMPKERFSAEFPKEGPSILRIQQVVRGDSAAYFCASSVLESGANVLTFGAGSRLTVL.

DNA for the CDR3: TGCGCCAGCAGCAACGGACAGGGAGCCGAAGCTTTCTTT. This encodes CASSNGQGAEAFF. The chain couples TRBV5-1 to TRBJ1-1, with 8 positions matching TRBD1. Germline V gives CDR1 SGHRS, CDR2 YFSETQ. After removal of 4 bases from V and 8 bases from J, the junction contained 7 bases not matched to a gene. The CDR3 loop spans 13 amino acids.

This clone is a singleton in its sample. The chain combines TRBV2 with TRBJ1-4; TRBD1 matches 9 bases. V shed 7 bases, J shed 8 bases, and the junction held 8 bases outside the gene matches. Germline V lookup: CDR1 SNHLY, CDR2 FYNNEI. This CDR3 contains 14 residues. For the CDR3, the DNA is TGTGCCAGCAAATCCACGGGACAGGGAGAAAAACTGTTTTTT. Translated: CASKSTGQGEKLFF.

J is TRBJ1-5 and V is TRBV12-3 or TRBV12-4; D is uncertain. V lost 4 bases, J lost 4 bases, and 8 bases lay in between. This CDR3 has 13 residues. The CDR3 loop reads CASSSDGNQPQHF. The CDR3, as DNA: TGTGCCAGCAGTTCGGACGGAAATCAGCCCCAGCATTTT.

The chain carries TRBV5-4 and TRBJ2-7; TRBD2 matches at 9 bases. CDR3 length: 15 amino acids. Trimming at V came to 4 bases and at J to 4 bases, leaving 9 bases not matched to a gene. Germline-derived CDR1 and CDR2 are SGHNT and YYREEE (reference sequence). CDR3 bases: TGTGCCAGCAGCGACCCCGCTAGCGGGAAGTACGAGCAGTACTTC. This sequence encodes CASSDPASGKYEQYF.

The chain employs TRBV21-1 and TRBJ2-3; the table's D call TRBD2 went unverified against the DNA. TRBV21-1 counts as a pseudogene. This CDR3 is 19 amino acids long. The CDR3 nucleotides are TGTGCCAGCAGCAAAGGACTAGCGGGAGGGCCATTGGGTCATCCTACGCAGTATTTT. Amino acid sequence: CASSKGLAGGPLGHPTQYF.

The J gene is TRBJ2-5, the V gene TRBV24-1; TRBD1 matches 8 bases. CDR1 and CDR2 (germline): KGHDR, SFDVKD. V lost 4 bases to trimming and J lost 4 bases; unmatched junction nucleotides: 4. This CDR3 is 14 amino acids long. Here the CDR3 DNA reads TGTGCCACCAGTGACCACACAGGGGGAGAGACCCAGTACTTC. Residues: CATSDHTGGETQYF.

The chain is built from TRBV21-1 and TRBJ1-1. TRBV21-1 is tagged as a pseudogene. CDR3 length: 17 amino acids. The CDR3 here is CASSKAWVLDMNTEAFF. CDR3 DNA sequence: TGTGCCAGCAGCAAAGCTTGGGTACTAGACATGAACACTGAAGCTTTCTTT.

The rearrangement uses TRBV7-9 and TRBJ2-5, with TRBD2 matching 14 bases. The V gene's germline CDR1 is SEHNR and CDR2 FQNEAQ (reference sequence). V shed 5 bases and J 4 bases; nucleotides not matched to a gene: 3. This CDR3 has 15 residues. The CDR3 sequence: CASSIGLAGGETQYF. The CDR3 DNA reads TGTGCCAGCAGCATCGGACTAGCGGGAGGAGAGACCCAGTACTTC.

The chain uses TRBV28 and TRBJ1-4, with D perhaps TRBD1 (5 bases). The CDR3 is 14 residues long. V was trimmed by 8 bases and J by 5 bases, leaving 15 bases between them. The germline CDR1 and CDR2 sequences are MDHEN and SYDVKM. As DNA, the CDR3 is TGTGCCAGCGGGGCCCCGCGGGGAAATGAAAAACTGTTTTTT. Translating it yields CASGAPRGNEKLFF.

The gene calls are TRBV6-5 and TRBJ1-1, with D unresolved. This CDR3 comprises 15 residues. Germline V gene data show CDR1 as MNHEY and CDR2 as SVGAGI. Trimming removed 5 bases from V and 0 bases from J, with 13 bases in between. CDR3 nucleotide sequence: TGTGCCAGCAGTCTGGACGGTAACATGAACACTGAAGCTTTCTTT. It translates to CASSLDGNMNTEAFF.

This clone was counted once. The chain recombines TRBV30 with TRBJ1-5, with a possible D match to TRBD1 (6 bases). Per the germline V gene, CDR1 is GTSNPN and CDR2 is SVGIG (reference sequence). Trimming stripped 0 bases from V and 2 bases from J, with 14 bases between. The CDR3 is 16 amino acids. CDR3 sequence (DNA): TGTGCCTGGAGTGTACGAACAGGGCTCGGCAATCAGCCCCAGCATTTT. Its translation: CAWSVRTGLGNQPQHF. Full variable domain (remainder filled in from reference TRBV30 and TRBJ1-5): SQTIHQWPATLVQPVGSPLSLECTVEGTSNPNLYWYRQAAGRGLQLLFYSVGIGQISSEVPQNLSASRPQDRQFILSSKKLLLSDSGFYLCAWSVRTGLGNQPQHFGDGTRLSIL.

This rearrangement joins TRBV5-1 to TRBJ2-7; D unclear. Germline V gene lookup returns CDR1 SGHRS and CDR2 YFSETQ. V lost 0 bases and J 2 bases, leaving 9 bases between the germline ends. The CDR3 sequence is 14 residues long. This CDR3 reads CASSLVSGPYEQYF. The CDR3 bases are TGCGCCAGCAGCTTGGTCTCGGGTCCCTACGAGCAGTACTTC. The full variable domain, in which reference TRBV5-1 and TRBJ2-7 provide the parts outside the CDR3, is KAGVTQTPRYLIKTRGQQVTLSCSPISGHRSVSWYQQTPGQGLQFLFEYFSETQRNKGNFPGRFSGRQFSNSRSEMNVSTLELGDSALYLCASSLVSGPYEQYFGPGTRLTVT.

The gene calls are TRBV28 and TRBJ1-5; D call uncertain. Germline CDR1 MDHEN, CDR2 SYDVKM. This CDR3 contains 16 residues. V lost 5 bases, J lost 4 bases, and 18 bases lay in between. The chain's CDR3 is CASSLHPAGSNQPQHF. The CDR3 region has the DNA TGTGCCAGCAGTCTCCACCCGGCGGGGAGTAATCAGCCCCAGCATTTT.

This chain links TRBV28 with TRBJ2-7; 8 bases are a match to TRBD1. CDR1 is MDHEN, CDR2 SYDVKM, per germline. V dropped 2 bases and J dropped 6; count of bases not matched to a gene: 6. The CDR3 has 14 amino acids. The CDR3 DNA sequence: TGTGCCAGCAGTTTAGTCAGGGGGCGGCTCGAGCAGTACTTC. Its protein is CASSLVRGRLEQYF.